This T cell receptor (beta chain) emerged from a study of blood T cell repertoires in COVID-19. Study members were between about 18 and 95 years old and lived in 20 to 30 US regions. Allocation to cohorts depended on clinical history reported by the participants. Each recovered donor of Cohort 3 presented with two negative PCRs, clearance, or symptom resolution. Original data processing: Amplifying reference gene primers gave estimates of nucleated cell counts. Data came from immunoSEQ multiplex PCR; TCRdb stores just in-frame clones and leaves some out. Clone size and the V and J calls come from that table; the DNA yielded D and trimming. This sample has a few hundred thousand clones; over 75% occur once, and the top ten carry less than 5.5%. The CDR3 has 13 residues. Trimming shortened V by 8 bases and J by 1 base, and 9 bases separated the two germline ends. CDR1 is LNHDA and CDR2 is SQIVND in the germline V gene (reference sequence).

The V and J genes are TRBV19 and TRBJ1-5; no clear D gene. The specimen was PBMCs or T cells enriched from blood (not recorded which). This receptor was taken from a young man who had recovered from COVID-19. The CDR3 loop is CASDPGSNQPQHF. The CDR3 DNA follows: TGTGCCAGTGACCCGGGAAGCAATCAGCCCCAGCATTTT.